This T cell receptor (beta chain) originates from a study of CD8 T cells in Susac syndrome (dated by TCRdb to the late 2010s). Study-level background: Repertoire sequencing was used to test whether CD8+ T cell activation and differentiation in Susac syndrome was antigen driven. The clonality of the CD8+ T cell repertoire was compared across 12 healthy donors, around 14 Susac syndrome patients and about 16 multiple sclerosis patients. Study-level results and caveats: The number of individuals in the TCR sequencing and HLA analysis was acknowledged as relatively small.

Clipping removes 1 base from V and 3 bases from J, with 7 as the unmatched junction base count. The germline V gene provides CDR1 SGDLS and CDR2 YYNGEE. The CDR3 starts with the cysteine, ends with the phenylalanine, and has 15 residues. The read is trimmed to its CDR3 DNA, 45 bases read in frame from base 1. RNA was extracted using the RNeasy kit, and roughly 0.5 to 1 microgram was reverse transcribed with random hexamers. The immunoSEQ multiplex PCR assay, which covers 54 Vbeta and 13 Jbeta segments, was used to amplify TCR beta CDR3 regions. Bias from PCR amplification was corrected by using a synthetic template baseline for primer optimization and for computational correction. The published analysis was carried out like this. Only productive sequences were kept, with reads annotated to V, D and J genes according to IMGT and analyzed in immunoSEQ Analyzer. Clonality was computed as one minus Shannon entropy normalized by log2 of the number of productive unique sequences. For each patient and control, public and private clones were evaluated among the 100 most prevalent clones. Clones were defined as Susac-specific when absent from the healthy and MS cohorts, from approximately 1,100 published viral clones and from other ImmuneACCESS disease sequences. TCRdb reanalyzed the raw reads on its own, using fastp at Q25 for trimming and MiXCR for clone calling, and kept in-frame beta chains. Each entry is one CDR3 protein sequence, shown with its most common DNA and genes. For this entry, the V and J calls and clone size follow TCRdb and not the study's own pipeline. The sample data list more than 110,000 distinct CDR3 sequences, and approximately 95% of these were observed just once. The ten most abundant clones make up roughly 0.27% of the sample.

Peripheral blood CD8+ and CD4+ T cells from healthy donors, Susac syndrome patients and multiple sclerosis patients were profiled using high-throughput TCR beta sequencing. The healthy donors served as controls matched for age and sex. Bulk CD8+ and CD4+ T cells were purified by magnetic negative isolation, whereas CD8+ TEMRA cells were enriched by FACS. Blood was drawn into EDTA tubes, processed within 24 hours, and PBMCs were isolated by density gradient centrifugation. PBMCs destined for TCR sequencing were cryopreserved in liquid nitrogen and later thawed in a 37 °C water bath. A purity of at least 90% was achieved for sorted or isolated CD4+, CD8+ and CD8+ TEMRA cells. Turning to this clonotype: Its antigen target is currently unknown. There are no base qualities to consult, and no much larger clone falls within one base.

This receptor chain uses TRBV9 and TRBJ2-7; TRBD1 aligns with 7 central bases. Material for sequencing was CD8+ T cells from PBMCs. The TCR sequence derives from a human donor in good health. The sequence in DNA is TGTGCCAGCAGCGTATCTGACAGGGCCGGCTACGAGCAGTACTTC. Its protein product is CASSVSDRAGYEQYF.